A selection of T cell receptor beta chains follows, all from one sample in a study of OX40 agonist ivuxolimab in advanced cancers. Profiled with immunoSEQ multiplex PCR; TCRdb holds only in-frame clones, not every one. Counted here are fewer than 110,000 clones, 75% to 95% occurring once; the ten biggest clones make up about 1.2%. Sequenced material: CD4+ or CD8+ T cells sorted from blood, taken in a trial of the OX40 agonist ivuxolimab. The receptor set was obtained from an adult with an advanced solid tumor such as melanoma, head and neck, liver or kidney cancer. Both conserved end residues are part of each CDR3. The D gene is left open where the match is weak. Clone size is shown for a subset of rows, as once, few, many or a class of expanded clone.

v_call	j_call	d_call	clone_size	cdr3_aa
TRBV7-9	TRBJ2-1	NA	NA	CASSLLSGTAYNEQFF
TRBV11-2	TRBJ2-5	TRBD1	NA	CASSIGQGAFETQYF
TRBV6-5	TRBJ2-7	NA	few	CASSPTMGTYEQYF
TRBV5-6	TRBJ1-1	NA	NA	CASSLEVNTEAFF
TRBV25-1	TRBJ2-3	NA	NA	CASSDPGVDTQYF
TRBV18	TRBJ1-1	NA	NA	CASSPPGNSLNTEAFF
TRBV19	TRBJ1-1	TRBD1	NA	CASSIQGAKGFTEAFF
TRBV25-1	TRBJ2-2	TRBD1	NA	CASSAQTGGTGELFF
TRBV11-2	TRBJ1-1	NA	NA	CASSPPQGMNTEAFF
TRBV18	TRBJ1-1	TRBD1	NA	CASSQTGTGSTEAFF
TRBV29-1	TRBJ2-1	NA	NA	CSVLNRARNNEQFF
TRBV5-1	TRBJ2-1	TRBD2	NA	CASSLAGTSKEQFF
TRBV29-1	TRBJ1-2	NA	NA	CSVESGRYYGYTF
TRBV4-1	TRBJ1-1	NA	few	CASSQDRVNTEAFF
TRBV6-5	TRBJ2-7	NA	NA	CASSGRYEQYF
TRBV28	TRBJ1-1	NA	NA	CASSPDPGKPRNTEAFF
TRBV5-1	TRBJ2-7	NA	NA	CASSLRREPNYEQYF
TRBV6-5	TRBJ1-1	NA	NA	CASSYLGGNTEAFF
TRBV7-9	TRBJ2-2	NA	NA	CASSRYGMNTGELFF
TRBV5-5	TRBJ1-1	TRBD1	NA	CASSLALQGAAVTEAFF
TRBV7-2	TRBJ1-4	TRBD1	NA	CASSSSRDSSNEKLFF
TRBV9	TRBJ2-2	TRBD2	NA	CASTYTLGLAGNTGELFF
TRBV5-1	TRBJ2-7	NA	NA	CASSPSPNGYEQYF
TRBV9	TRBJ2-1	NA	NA	CASAKQGSSYNEQFF
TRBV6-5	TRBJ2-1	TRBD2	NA	CASTPFGGTGEQFF
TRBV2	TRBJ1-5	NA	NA	CASQEGGRSNQPQHF
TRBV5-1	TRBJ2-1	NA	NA	CASSLQINNEQFF
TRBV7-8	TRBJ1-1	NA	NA	CASSSTLGRWDTEAFF
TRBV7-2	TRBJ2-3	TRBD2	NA	CASSPRGGLADTQYF
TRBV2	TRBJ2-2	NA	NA	CASSEANTGELFF
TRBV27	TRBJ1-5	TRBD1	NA	CASSWTGPSLNQPQHF
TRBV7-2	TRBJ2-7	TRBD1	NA	CASSYGTASTYEQYF
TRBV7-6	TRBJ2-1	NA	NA	CASSLGLRGSPYNEQFF
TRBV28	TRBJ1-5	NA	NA	CASSLVNQPQHF
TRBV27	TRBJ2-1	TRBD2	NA	CASSTRTSGSDEQFF
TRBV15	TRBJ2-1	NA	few	CATSRETEPSYNEQFF
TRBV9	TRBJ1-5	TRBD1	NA	CASSPGQSNNQPQHF